This passage covers 8 T cell receptor beta chains from one sample sequenced in a study of shared clonotypes between healthy human individuals. CD8 cells regarded as naive lacked CD45RO, were positively chosen for CCR7, and omitted terminally differentiated effector memory CD45RA+ cells. TCRdb keeps only in-frame clones here, not all; method: immunoSEQ multiplex PCR. The data hold around 2.1 million clones, with about 92% observed a single time. The source material was naive CD8+ T cells from PBMCs. The receptors here all came from a man younger than 30 in good health. Some clones in this sample may be carry-over from other donors' samples.

The CDR3 coding sequence is TGTGCCAGCCTGAGACAGGGGATCAATGAGCAGTTCTTC. Amino acids: CASLRQGINEQFF. The chain uses TRBV6-1 and TRBJ2-1, with 8 bases lining up with TRBD1. The CDR3 is 13 residues long. J lost 6 bases, V lost 8 bases, and 6 bases had no gene match. Per germline, CDR1 MNHNS and CDR2 SASEGT.

This chain connects TRBV4-1 to TRBJ1-2; perhaps TRBD1 as D (5 bases). Germline CDR1 and CDR2: MGHRA and YSYEKL. Trimming pared 5 bases from V and 2 bases from J, leaving 15 bases between. This CDR3 region has 15 residues. CDR3 sequence: CASSTQDGGNYGYTF. The CDR3 DNA sequence: TGCGCCAGCAGCACCCAGGACGGGGGGAACTATGGCTACACCTTC.

The chain couples TRBV27 to TRBJ2-2, with 7 bases matching TRBD2. The V and J ends lost 4 bases and 7 bases, in that order; junction bases with no gene match: 12. CDR1 and CDR2 (germline): MNHEY, SMNVEV (reference sequence). The CDR3 runs 16 residues. CDR3 sequence: CASSSSAGETGGELFF. The CDR3 DNA reads as TGTGCCAGCAGTTCATCCGCGGGAGAGACGGGCGGGGAGCTGTTTTTT.

The chain is built from TRBV28 and TRBJ2-1; 10 bases are shared with TRBD2. V dropped 3 bases and J dropped 9; count of bases not matched to a gene: 8. CDR3 length: 15 amino acids. In germline, CDR1 is MDHEN, CDR2 SYDVKM. CDR3 DNA: TGTGCCAGCAGTTTGGGGGGGGGACTAGCGAGTGAGCAGTTCTTC. Translation: CASSLGGGLASEQFF.

The chain carries TRBV19 and TRBJ1-1; no reliable D call. V was cut by 5 bases and J by 1 base, with 11 bases left in between. The germline CDR1 and CDR2 sequences are LNHDA and SQIVND (reference sequence). This CDR3 is built from 14 residues. The CDR3 nucleotides are TGTGCCAGTAGTTCCCGTAACTGGAACACTGAAGCTTTCTTT. The encoded protein is CASSSRNWNTEAFF. The entire variable domain, with the rest obtained from reference TRBV19 and TRBJ1-1, is as follows: DGGITQSPKYLFRKEGQNVTLSCEQNLNHDAMYWYRQDPGQGLRLIYYSQIVNDFQKGDIAEGYSVSREKKESFPLTVTSAQKNPTAFYLCASSSRNWNTEAFFGQGTRLTVV.

Details on this clone: Different DNA sequences within this sample yield the same CDR3. The gene calls are TRBV9 and TRBJ2-1; D unresolved. Looked up from germline, CDR1 is SGDLS and CDR2 is YYNGEE. The CDR3 has 15 amino acids. The V and J ends lost 0 bases and 0 bases respectively, with 7 bases between them. The CDR3 is CASSVGSVSYNEQFF. The CDR3 DNA reads as TGTGCCAGCAGCGTAGGCAGCGTCTCCTACAATGAGCAGTTCTTC.

The chain combines TRBV20-1 with TRBJ2-7; no definite D call. CDR1 and CDR2 (germline): DFQATT, SNEGSKA (reference sequence). The CDR3 has 10 amino acids. Deletions cut 3 bases from V and 7 bases from J, with 7 bases between. This chain's CDR3 is CSASGWEQYF. The CDR3 region has the DNA TGCAGTGCTAGTGGATGGGAGCAGTACTTC.

This clone was counted between two and nine times. The gene calls are TRBV30 and TRBJ1-1, with D perhaps TRBD1 (6 bases). V lost 3 bases and J lost 7, with 18 bases in between. This CDR3 contains 14 residues. The germline CDR1 and CDR2 sequences are GTSNPN and SVGIG (reference sequence). The CDR3 nucleotides are TGTGCCTGGAGCGGACAGTTATCCGGGGATGAAGCTTTCTTT. It translates to CAWSGQLSGDEAFF.